The clone carrying this TCR beta chain appeared a single time. Its matching antigen is unknown. Average productive template count per sample was around 43,000. Profiled with immunoSEQ multiplex PCR; TCRdb holds only in-frame clones, not every one. The sample includes approximately 45,000 clones, roughly three quarters of them seen just once. The data belong to a study of STAT3 mutations in large granular lymphocyte leukemia. V was pared by 5 bases and J by 2 bases, with 4 bases of the junction left unmatched. The CDR3 sequence is 14 residues long. Looked up from germline, CDR1 is MNHEY and CDR2 is SMNVEV (reference sequence). Study conclusions and caveats: Variable sampling intervals and differing treatment regimens complicated linking therapy response to TCR clonal burden changes. Every T-cell large granular lymphocyte leukemia patient had at least one immunodominant TCR beta clonotype. Clonal expansion was inferred from other time points because no sample existed at each clone's first appearance.

Sequencing was done on a sample of PBMCs. The V gene is TRBV27, the J gene TRBJ2-7, with 9 positions matching TRBD1. This sequence was found in a human donor with T large granular lymphocyte leukemia. Some clones in this sample may be carry-over from other donors' samples. In DNA, the CDR3 is TGTGCCAGCAGTCTACGACAGGGGGCCTACGAGCAGTACGTC. Protein product: CASSLRQGAYEQYV.